Shown below are 25 T cell receptor beta chains from a single sample sequenced in a study of tumor-infiltrating lymphocytes in primary liver carcinoma. The template, approximately 500 ng total RNA, yielded TCR beta cDNA made with a constant-region primer. Three rounds of nested multiplex PCR with slightly modified ARM-PCR produced TCR beta libraries. Two initial PCR rounds of around 10 cycles each paired TRBV1-TRBV30 forward primers with a C-beta reverse primer. TCRdb redid the calling of the multiplex PCR reads with MiXCR, one entry per CDR3 protein. The sample has approximately 110,000 distinct CDR3 sequences; 50% to 65% are singletons. Starting material for RNA and DNA co-extraction consisted of roughly 19-30 mg of unsorted bulk tissue. Source material: liver tumor tissue from sampling region 1. Subset denoted: tumor region T1, superior pole. The source of these receptors is a woman aged 60 to 75 with primary liver carcinoma and hepatitis B virus infection.

As for this clonotype: The junction does not match germline at one end; this may be a read error. V usage is TRBV14 and J usage is TRBJ2-7; D is undetermined. The CDR3 consists of 12 residues. In germline, CDR1 is SGHDN, CDR2 FVKESK. The CDR3: CPSRLTWDEQYF. The CDR3 nucleotides are TGTCCCAGCAGGTTAACCTGGGACGAGCAGTACTTC.

The gene calls are TRBV11-2 and TRBJ2-5, with D tentatively TRBD2 (6 bases). This CDR3 has 15 residues. In germline, CDR1 is SGHAT, CDR2 FQNNGV. V was trimmed by 6 bases and J by 5 bases, leaving 19 bases between them. Written as DNA, the CDR3 is TGTGCCAGCAGTACCCTGGGACTCGCAGGTGAGACCCAGTACTTC. It codes for CASSTLGLAGETQYF.

To note about this clonotype: Possible read error: a much larger clone is one base away. The gene calls are TRBV28 and TRBJ2-5; 7 bases map to TRBD2. Germline V CDR1 and CDR2: MDHEN, SYDVKM. The ends lost 8 bases at V and 3 bases at J; junction bases unmatched: 9. The CDR3 sequence is 14 residues long. This chain's CDR3 is CASSTRGREETQYF. The CDR3 nucleotides read TGTGCCAGCTCGACTAGAGGGAGGGAAGAGACCCAGTACTTC.

This clonotype was seen ten or more times. V is TRBV11-2 and J is TRBJ1-1; D gene uncertain. Trimming removed 1 base from V and 0 bases from J, with 24 bases in between. CDR1 is SGHAT, CDR2 FQNNGV, per germline. The CDR3 extends over 20 amino acids. CDR3 coding DNA: TGTGCCAGCAGCTTAGGGTCACGTAGGGTCCGAGGACCATTGAACACTGAAGCTTTCTTT. Its protein product is CASSLGSRRVRGPLNTEAFF.

This sequence joins TRBV5-1 and TRBJ2-3; 7 nucleotides line up with TRBD2. Germline V gene sequence: CDR1 SGHRS, CDR2 YFSETQ. The length of the CDR3 is 14 residues. The ends lost 4 bases at V and 5 bases at J; junction bases unmatched: 7. The CDR3 here is CASSLGGGGDTQYF. CDR3 in DNA: TGCGCCAGCAGCCTTGGAGGCGGGGGAGATACGCAGTATTTT.

With respect to this clonotype: At one end the junction does not follow the germline gene, possibly because of a read error. V usage is TRBV11-2 and J usage is TRBJ2-5, with a possible D match to TRBD1 (5 bases). There are 14 residues in the CDR3. Germline CDR1 and CDR2: SGHAT and FQNNGV. This CDR3 is CACSLGAVLETQNF. The CDR3 nucleotides read TGTGCCTGCAGCTTAGGGGCGGTCTTGGAGACCCAGAACTTC. The full variable domain, rest sourced from reference TRBV11-2 and TRBJ2-5, is EAGVAQSPRYKIIEKRQSVAFWCNPISGHATLYWYQQILGQGPKLLIQFQNNGVVDDSQLPKDRFSAERLKGVDSTLKIQPAKLEDSAVYLCACSLGAVLETQNFGPGTRLLVL.

The V call is TRBV12-3 or TRBV12-4, the J call TRBJ2-7, with 7 positions matching TRBD2. The V gene end was trimmed by 9 bases and the J gene end by 0 bases; junction bases not matched to a gene: 11. The CDR3 is 15 amino acids. The CDR3 DNA sequence: TGTGCCAGAAGCGCTAGCGGTCCAATCTCCTACGAGCAGTACTTC. Amino acids: CARSASGPISYEQYF.

Of note for this clonotype: This may arise from a read error, as a much more abundant clone is one base away. The rearrangement links TRBV29-1 to TRBJ2-5; 9 bases are shared with TRBD1. CDR1 and CDR2 from the germline V gene are SQVTM and ANQGSEA. The V gene end was trimmed by 8 bases and the J gene end by 5 bases; junction bases not matched to a gene: 9. CDR3 size: 13 residues. CDR3 nucleotide sequence: TGCAGCATGGCTACAGGGGGCGGGGAGACCCAGTACTTC. Residues: CSMATGGGETQYF.

The V gene is TRBV5-4, the J gene TRBJ2-7, with D possibly matching TRBD2 (6 bases). The ends were cut back, 3 bases at V and 7 bases at J, with 23 bases in the middle. Germline lookup yields CDR1 SGHNT and CDR2 YYREEE (reference sequence). The CDR3 totals 16 residues. The CDR3 here is CASSSHSKGLKYEQYF. The CDR3 DNA reads as TGTGCCAGCAGCTCTCATTCTAAGGGACTCAAATATGAGCAGTACTTC. Full variable domain (missing parts from reference TRBV5-4 and TRBJ2-7): ETGVTQSPTHLIKTRGQQVTLRCSSQSGHNTVSWYQQALGQGPQFIFQYYREEENGRGNFPPRFSGLQFPNYSSELNVNALELDDSALYLCASSSHSKGLKYEQYFGPGTRLTVT.

In the case of this clonotype: The CDR3 does not end in the conserved phenylalanine or tryptophan, so this is likely a read error. The chain couples TRBV11-2 to TRBJ1-1, with D unclear. The V gene lost 4 bases and the J gene lost 4 bases, with 10 bases spanning the gap. This CDR3 contains 13 residues. Germline V CDR1 and CDR2: SGHAT, FQNNGV. The CDR3 DNA reads TGTGCCAGCAGCTCGTTCCCTTGCACTGAAGCTTTCCTT. This translates into CASSSFPCTEAFL.

The V gene is TRBV30, the J gene TRBJ2-7; D unresolved. This CDR3 spans 13 amino acids. Germline-derived CDR1 and CDR2 are GTSNPN and SVGIG (reference sequence). Trimming took 3 bases from V and 7 from J, leaving 16 bases between them. This CDR3 is CAWRGLVVGEQYF. The CDR3 DNA sequence: TGTGCCTGGAGAGGTTTGGTAGTCGGGGAGCAGTACTTC.

Remarks on this clonotype: A much larger clone lies one base from this, so it may be a read error. J is TRBJ2-1 and V is TRBV29-1, with D perhaps being TRBD1 or TRBD2 (5 bases each). Germline CDR1 and CDR2: SQVTM and ANQGSEA. The V end was cut by 5 bases, the J end by 5 bases, with 22 bases between. CDR3 length equals 16 residues. The CDR3: CSVRVPGTAKDNEQFF. The CDR3 coding sequence is TGCAGCGTTAGGGTCCCCGGGACCGCCAAGGACAATGAGCAGTTCTTC.

This clonotype was seen a few times. No conserved phenylalanine or tryptophan is present at the end of the CDR3, so a read error is the likely explanation. The chain recombines TRBV11-3 with TRBJ2-1; 12 bases fit TRBD2. Trimming took 1 base from V and 7 from J; bases not matched to a gene: 2. Germline V gives CDR1 SGHNT, CDR2 YENEEA. This CDR3 is 15 amino acids long. The CDR3 sequence is CASSLGLAGDNEQFS. The DNA for the CDR3 is TGTGCCAGCAGCTTAGGACTAGCGGGAGATAATGAGCAGTTCTCC.

At least ten counts were recorded for this clonotype. This sequence joins TRBV7-3 and TRBJ2-1, with TRBD2 matching 14 bases. The CDR3 is made up of 16 amino acids. The J segment lost 6 bases and the V segment lost 5 bases, leaving 6 bases of the junction unmatched. Germline loops: CDR1 SGHTA, CDR2 FQGTGA. This chain's CDR3 is CASSRAGTSGSNEQFF. The CDR3 nucleotides read TGTGCCAGCAGCCGAGCCGGGACTAGCGGGAGCAATGAGCAGTTCTTC.

This clonotype came up a few times. The genes are TRBV5-1 and TRBJ1-2, with 7 bases that match TRBD1. The CDR3 contains 15 residues. J was trimmed by 4 bases and V by 4 bases; bases with no gene match: 10. Per germline, CDR1 SGHRS and CDR2 YFSETQ. CDR3 in amino acids: CASSPTRGAGYGYTF. CDR3 sequence (DNA): TGCGCCAGCAGCCCCACCAGGGGGGCTGGCTATGGCTACACCTTC.

This clonotype was recorded at least ten times. The chain recombines TRBV11-2 with TRBJ2-1; the D is unclear. This CDR3 region has 17 residues. CDR1 SGHAT and CDR2 FQNNGV come from the germline V gene. V lost 0 bases to trimming and J lost 3 bases, with 15 bases between them. As DNA, the CDR3 is TGTGCCAGCAGCTTAGATCTTCGGCCGTGGGACTACAATGAGCAGTTCTTC. Protein sequence: CASSLDLRPWDYNEQFF.

Ten or more counts support this clonotype. This chain links TRBV6-6 with TRBJ1-2; possible D gene TRBD1, 6 bases. There are 15 residues in the CDR3. The germline V gene has CDR1 MNHNY and CDR2 SVGAGI (reference sequence). Trimming took 6 bases from V and 0 from J, leaving 14 bases between them. The DNA of the CDR3 is TGTGCCAGCAGGGACAGTCCAGCCACTAACTATGGCTACACCTTC. Its translation: CASRDSPATNYGYTF.

This clonotype was detected a few times. The junction shows a germline mismatch at one end, possibly a read error. This chain connects TRBV11-1 to TRBJ2-1, with 8 positions matching TRBD2. Germline CDR1 is SGHAT and CDR2 is FQDESV (reference sequence). This CDR3 is built from 15 residues. The CDR3 protein is CASSVTSGSGNEQLF. The CDR3 DNA sequence: TGTGCCAGCAGCGTAACCAGCGGGAGTGGCAATGAGCAGCTCTTC. The variable domain in full, with the rest retrieved from reference TRBV11-1 and TRBJ2-1, is EAEVAQSPRYKITEKSQAVAFWCDPISGHATLYWYRQILGQGPELLVQFQDESVVDDSQLPKDRFSAERLKGVDSTLKIQPAELGDSAMYLCASSVTSGSGNEQLFGPGTRLTVL.

This clonotype was observed at least ten times. The V call is TRBV29-1, the J call TRBJ2-7; TRBD2 matches at 7 bases. V trimming: 4 bases; J trimming: 2 bases; junction bases outside the gene matches: 14. The CDR3 is 16 amino acids. Germline loops: CDR1 SQVTM, CDR2 ANQGSEA. The CDR3 reads CSVGSLLGGGTYEQYF. The CDR3 DNA reads TGCAGCGTTGGGAGCCTACTCGGCGGGGGAACCTACGAGCAGTACTTC.

This chain connects TRBV6-5 to TRBJ2-3, with D uncertain. There are 14 residues in the CDR3. The ends were cut back, 5 bases at V and 6 bases at J, with 15 bases in the middle. Germline CDR1 is MNHEY and CDR2 is SVGAGI. The CDR3, as DNA: TGTGCCAGCAGTCGCACCGTGGCCTCGGATACGCAGTATTTT. Amino acid sequence: CASSRTVASDTQYF.

This clonotype was found once. A read error may be the cause here, since a much bigger clone is one base away. CDR3 DNA: TGTGCCAGCATACAAGGACTAGTGGCCTACGAGCAGTACTTC. It is translated as CASIQGLVAYEQYF. The chain couples TRBV12-3 or TRBV12-4 to TRBJ2-7, with 7 bases fitting TRBD2. CDR3 size: 14 residues. Trimming cost V 7 bases and J 2 bases; bases outside gene matches: 8.

This clonotype appeared a few times. The J gene is TRBJ2-2, the V gene TRBV5-4; 8 bases are a match to TRBD2. V trimming: 0 bases; J trimming: 5 bases; junction bases outside the gene matches: 3. The CDR3 consists of 15 residues. The V gene's germline CDR1 is SGHNT and CDR2 YYREEE (reference sequence). CDR3 region: CASSLGSGSTGELFF. The CDR3 DNA reads as TGTGCCAGCAGCTTGGGGAGCGGGAGTACCGGGGAGCTGTTTTTT.

As to this clonotype: Compared with germline, one end of the junction differs, possibly owing to a read error. The V call is TRBV11-2, the J call TRBJ2-3; possibly TRBD1 for D (6 bases). The germline V gene has CDR1 SGHAT and CDR2 FQNNGV. The CDR3 covers 16 residues. In DNA form, the CDR3 reads TGTGCCAGTAGCTTAGGATCGGGACATGACACAGATACGCAGTATTTT. Translating gives CASSLGSGHDTDTQYF.

About this clonotype itself: This may be a read error, as it is one base from a much larger clone. The gene calls are TRBV6-1 and TRBJ1-1, with unresolved D. This CDR3 region has 13 residues. The germline gives CDR1 MNHNS, CDR2 SASEGT. V lost 4 bases, J lost 10 bases, and 16 bases lay in between. CDR3 region: CASSGWTPPGAFF. CDR3 nucleotides: TGTGCCAGCAGTGGTTGGACCCCACCCGGAGCTTTCTTT.

As concerns this clonotype: Mismatch with germline at one junction end may stem from a read error. J is TRBJ2-3 and V is TRBV11-3; 11 bases align to TRBD1. Germline-derived CDR1 and CDR2 are SGHNT and YENEEA. There are 17 residues in the CDR3. CDR3 amino acids: CASSRAAGQGASDKQYF. CDR3 nucleotide sequence: TGTGCAAGCAGCCGGGCGGCCGGACAGGGGGCCTCAGATAAGCAGTATTTT.